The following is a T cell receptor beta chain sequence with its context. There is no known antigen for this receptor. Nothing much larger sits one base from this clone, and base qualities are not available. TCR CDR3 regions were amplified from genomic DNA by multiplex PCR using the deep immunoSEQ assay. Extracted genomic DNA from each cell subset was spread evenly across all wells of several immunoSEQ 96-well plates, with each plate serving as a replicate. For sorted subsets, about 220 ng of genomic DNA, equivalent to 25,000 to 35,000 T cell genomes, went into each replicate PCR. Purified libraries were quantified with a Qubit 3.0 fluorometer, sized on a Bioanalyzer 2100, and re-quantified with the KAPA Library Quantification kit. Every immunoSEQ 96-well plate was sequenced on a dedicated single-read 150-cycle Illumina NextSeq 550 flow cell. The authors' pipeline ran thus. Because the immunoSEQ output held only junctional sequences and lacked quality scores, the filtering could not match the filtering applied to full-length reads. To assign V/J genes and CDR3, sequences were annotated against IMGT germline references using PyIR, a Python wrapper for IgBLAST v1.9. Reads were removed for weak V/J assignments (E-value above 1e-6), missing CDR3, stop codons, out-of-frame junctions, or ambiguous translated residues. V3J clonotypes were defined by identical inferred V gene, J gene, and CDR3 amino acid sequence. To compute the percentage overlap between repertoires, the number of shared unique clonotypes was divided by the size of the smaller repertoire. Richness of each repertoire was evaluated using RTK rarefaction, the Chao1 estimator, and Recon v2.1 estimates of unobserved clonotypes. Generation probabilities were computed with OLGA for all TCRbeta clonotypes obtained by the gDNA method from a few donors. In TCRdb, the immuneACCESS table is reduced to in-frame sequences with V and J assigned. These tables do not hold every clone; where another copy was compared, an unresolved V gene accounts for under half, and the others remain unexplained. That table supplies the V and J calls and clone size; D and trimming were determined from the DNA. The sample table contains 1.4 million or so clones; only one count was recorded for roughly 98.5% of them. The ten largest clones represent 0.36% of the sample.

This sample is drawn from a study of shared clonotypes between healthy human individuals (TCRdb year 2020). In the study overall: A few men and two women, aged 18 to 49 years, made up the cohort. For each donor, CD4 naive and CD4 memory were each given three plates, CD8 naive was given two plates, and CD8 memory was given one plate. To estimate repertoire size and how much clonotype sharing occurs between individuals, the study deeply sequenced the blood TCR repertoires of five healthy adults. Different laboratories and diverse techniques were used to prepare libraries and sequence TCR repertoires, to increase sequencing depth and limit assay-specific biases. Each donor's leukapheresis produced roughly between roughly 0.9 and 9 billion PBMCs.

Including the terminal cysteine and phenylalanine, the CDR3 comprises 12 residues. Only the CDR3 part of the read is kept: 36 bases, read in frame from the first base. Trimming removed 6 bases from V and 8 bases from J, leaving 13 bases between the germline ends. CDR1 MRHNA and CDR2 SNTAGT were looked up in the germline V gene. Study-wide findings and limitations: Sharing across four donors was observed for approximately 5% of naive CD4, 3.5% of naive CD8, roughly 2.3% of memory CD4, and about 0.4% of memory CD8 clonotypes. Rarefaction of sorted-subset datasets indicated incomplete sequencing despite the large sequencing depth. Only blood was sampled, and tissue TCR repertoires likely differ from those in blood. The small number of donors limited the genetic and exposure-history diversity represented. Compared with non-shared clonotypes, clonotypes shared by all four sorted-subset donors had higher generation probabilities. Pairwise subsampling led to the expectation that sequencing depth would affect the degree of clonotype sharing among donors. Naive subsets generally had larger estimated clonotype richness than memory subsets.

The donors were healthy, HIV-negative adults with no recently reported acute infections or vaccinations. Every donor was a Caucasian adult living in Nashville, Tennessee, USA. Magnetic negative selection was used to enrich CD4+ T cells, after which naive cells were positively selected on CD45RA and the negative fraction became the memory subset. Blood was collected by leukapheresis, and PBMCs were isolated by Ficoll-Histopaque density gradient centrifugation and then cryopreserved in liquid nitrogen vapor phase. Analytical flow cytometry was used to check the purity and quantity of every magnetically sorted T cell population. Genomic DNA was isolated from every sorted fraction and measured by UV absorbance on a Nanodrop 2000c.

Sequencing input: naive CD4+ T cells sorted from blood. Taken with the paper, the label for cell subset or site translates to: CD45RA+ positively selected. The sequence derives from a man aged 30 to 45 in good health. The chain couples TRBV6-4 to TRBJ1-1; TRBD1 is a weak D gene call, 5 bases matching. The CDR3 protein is CASSPGGTEAFF. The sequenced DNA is TGTGCCAGCAGCCCCGGGGGGACCGAAGCTTTCTTT.